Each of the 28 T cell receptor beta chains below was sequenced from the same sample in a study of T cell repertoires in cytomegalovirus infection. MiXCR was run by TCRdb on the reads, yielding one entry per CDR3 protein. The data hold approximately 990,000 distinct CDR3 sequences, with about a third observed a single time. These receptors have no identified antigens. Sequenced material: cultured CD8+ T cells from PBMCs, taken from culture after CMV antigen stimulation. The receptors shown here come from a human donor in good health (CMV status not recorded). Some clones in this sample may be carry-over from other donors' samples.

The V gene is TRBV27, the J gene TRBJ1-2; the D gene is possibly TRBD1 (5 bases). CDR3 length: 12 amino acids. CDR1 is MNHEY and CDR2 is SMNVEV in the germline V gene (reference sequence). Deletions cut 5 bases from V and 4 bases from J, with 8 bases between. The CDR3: CASSGDLYGYTF. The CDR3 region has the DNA TGTGCCAGCAGTGGGGACCTCTATGGCTACACCTTC.

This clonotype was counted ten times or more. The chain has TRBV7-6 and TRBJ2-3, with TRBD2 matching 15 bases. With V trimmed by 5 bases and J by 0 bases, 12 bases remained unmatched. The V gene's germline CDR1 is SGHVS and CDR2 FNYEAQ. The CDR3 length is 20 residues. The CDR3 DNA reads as TGTGCCAGCAGCCTCTCTTCGGGACTAGCGGGGGGCCCTAGCACAGATACGCAGTATTTT. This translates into CASSLSSGLAGGPSTDTQYF.

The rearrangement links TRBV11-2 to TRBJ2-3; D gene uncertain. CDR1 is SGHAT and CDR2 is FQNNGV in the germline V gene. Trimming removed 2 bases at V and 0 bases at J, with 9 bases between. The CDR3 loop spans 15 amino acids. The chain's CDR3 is CASSLRRRSTDTQYF. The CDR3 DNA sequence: TGTGCCAGCAGCTTAAGAAGGCGCAGCACAGATACGCAGTATTTT. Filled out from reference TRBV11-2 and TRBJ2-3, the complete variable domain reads EAGVAQSPRYKIIEKRQSVAFWCNPISGHATLYWYQQILGQGPKLLIQFQNNGVVDDSQLPKDRFSAERLKGVDSTLKIQPAKLEDSAVYLCASSLRRRSTDTQYFGPGTRLTVL.

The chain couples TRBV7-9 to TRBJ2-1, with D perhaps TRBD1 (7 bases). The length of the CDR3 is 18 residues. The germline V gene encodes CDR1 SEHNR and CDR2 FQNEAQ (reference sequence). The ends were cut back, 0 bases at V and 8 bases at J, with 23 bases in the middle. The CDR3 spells CASSLARGLRDSMDEQFF. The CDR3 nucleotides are TGTGCCAGCAGCTTAGCGCGGGGTTTACGGGACAGTATGGATGAGCAGTTCTTC.

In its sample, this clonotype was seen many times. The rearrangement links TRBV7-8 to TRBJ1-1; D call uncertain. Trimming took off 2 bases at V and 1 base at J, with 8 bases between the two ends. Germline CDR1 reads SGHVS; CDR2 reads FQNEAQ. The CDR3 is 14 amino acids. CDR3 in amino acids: CASSLSTRNTEAFF. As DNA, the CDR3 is TGTGCCAGCAGCTTAAGTACAAGGAACACTGAAGCTTTCTTT. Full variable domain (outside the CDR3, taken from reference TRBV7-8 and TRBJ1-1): GAGVSQSPRYKVAKRGQDVALRCDPISGHVSLFWYQQALGQGPEFLTYFQNEAQLDKSGLPSDRFFAERPEGSVSTLKIQRTQQEDSAVYLCASSLSTRNTEAFFGQGTRLTVV.

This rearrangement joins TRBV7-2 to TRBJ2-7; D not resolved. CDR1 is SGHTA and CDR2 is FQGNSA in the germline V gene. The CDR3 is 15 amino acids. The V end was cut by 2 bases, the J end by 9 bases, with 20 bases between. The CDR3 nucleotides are TGTGCCAGCAGCTTAAGTTGGCAAATCTACGAGTGGCAGTACTTC. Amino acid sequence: CASSLSWQIYEWQYF. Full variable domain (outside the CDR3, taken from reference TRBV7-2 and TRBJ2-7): GAGVSQSPSNKVTEKGKDVELRCDPISGHTALYWYRQSLGQGLEFLIYFQGNSAPDKSGLPSDRFSAERTGGSVSTLTIQRTQQEDSAVYLCASSLSWQIYEWQYFGPGTRLTVT.

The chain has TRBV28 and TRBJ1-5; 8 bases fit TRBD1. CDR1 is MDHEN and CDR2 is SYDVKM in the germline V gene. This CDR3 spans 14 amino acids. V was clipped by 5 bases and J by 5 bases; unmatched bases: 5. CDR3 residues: CASSRTGMDQPQHF. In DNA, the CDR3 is TGTGCCAGCAGTCGGACAGGGATGGATCAGCCCCAGCATTTT.

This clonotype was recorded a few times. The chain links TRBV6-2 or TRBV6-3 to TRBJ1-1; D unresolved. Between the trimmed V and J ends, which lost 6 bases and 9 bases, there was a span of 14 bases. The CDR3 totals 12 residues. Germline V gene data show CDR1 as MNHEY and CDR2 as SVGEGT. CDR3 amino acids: CASRLPGNQAFF. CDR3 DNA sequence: TGTGCCAGCAGACTACCTGGGAATCAAGCTTTCTTT.

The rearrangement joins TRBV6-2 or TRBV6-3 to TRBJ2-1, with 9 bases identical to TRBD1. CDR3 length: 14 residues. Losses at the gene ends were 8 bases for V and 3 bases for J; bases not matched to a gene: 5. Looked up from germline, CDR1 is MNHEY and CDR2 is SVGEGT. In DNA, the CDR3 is TGTGCCAGCGAGGGACAGGGTTTCTACAATGAGCAGTTCTTC. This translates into CASEGQGFYNEQFF.

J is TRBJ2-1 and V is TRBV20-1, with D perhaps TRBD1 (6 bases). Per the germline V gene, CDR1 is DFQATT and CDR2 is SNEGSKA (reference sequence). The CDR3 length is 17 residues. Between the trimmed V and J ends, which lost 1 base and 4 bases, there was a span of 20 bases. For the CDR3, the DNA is TGCAGTGCTAGAGGTAGCCCCAACAGGGAGCCATACAATGAGCAGTTCTTC. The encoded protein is CSARGSPNREPYNEQFF.

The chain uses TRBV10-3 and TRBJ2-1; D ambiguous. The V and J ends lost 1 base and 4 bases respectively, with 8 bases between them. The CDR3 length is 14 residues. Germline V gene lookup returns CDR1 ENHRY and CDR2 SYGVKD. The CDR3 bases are TGTGCCATCAGTGAGTACCGCCAGTACAATGAGCAGTTCTTC. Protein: CAISEYRQYNEQFF.

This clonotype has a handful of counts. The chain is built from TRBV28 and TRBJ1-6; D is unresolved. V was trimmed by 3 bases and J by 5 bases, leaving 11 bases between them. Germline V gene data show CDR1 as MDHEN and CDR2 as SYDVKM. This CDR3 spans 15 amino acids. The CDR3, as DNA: TGTGCCAGCAGTTTTAGAGACACCCATAATTCACCCCTCCACTTT. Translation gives CASSFRDTHNSPLHF. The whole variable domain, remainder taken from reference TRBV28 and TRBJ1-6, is DVKVTQSSRYLVKRTGEKVFLECVQDMDHENMFWYRQDPGLGLRLIYFSYDVKMKEKGDIPEGYSVSREKKERFSLILESASTNQTSMYLCASSFRDTHNSPLHFGNGTRLTVT.

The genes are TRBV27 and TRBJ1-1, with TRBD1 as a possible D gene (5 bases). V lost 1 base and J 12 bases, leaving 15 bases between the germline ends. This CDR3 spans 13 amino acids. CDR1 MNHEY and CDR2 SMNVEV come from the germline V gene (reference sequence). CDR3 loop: CASSLYSRGESFF. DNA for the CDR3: TGTGCCAGCAGTTTATATTCTCGAGGGGAATCTTTCTTT.

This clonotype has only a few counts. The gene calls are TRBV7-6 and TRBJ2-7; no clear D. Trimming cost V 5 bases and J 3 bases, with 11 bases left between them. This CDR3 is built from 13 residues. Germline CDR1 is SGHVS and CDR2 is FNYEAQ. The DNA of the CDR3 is TGTGCCAGCAGCCCCCCCAGATACTACGAGCAGTACTTC. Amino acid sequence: CASSPPRYYEQYF.

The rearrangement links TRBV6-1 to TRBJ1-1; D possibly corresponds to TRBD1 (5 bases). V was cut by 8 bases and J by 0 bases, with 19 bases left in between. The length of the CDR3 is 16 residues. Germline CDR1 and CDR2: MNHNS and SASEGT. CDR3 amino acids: CASATGTATMNTEAFF. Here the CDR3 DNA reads TGTGCCAGCGCAACCGGGACGGCAACTATGAACACTGAAGCTTTCTTT.

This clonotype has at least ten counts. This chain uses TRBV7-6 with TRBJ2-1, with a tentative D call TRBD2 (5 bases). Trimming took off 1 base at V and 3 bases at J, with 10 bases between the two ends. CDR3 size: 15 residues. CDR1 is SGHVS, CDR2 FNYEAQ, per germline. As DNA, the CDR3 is TGTGCCAGCAGCTTAGGAAGCGGCAGCTACAATGAGCAGTTCTTC. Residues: CASSLGSGSYNEQFF.

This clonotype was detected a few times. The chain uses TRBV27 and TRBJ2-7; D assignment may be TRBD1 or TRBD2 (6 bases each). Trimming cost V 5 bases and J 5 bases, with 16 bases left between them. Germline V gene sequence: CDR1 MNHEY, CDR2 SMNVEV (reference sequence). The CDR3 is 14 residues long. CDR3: CASSPRGGIHEQYV. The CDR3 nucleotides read TGTGCCAGCAGTCCCCGAGGGGGGATCCACGAGCAGTACGTC.

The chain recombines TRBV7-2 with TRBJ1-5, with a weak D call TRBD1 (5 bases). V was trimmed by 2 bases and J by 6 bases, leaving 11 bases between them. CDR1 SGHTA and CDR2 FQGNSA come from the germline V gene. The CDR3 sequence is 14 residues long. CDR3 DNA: TGTGCCAGCAGCTTAAACCAGGGTCCTCAGCCCCAGCATTTT. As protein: CASSLNQGPQPQHF.

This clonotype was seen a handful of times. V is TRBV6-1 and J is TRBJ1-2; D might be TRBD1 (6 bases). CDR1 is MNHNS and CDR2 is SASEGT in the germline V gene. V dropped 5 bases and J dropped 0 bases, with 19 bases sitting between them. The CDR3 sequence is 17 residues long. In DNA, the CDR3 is TGTGCCAGCAGTCTAACAACTTCAGGGGCGGCTAACTATGGCTACACCTTC. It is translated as CASSLTTSGAANYGYTF.

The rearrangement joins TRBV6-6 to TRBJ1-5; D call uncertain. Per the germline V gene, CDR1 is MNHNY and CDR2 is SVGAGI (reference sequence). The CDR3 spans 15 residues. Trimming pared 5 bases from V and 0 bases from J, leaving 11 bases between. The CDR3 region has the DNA TGTGCCAGCAGTGAGACGGATTATAGCAATCAGCCCCAGCATTTT. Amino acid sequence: CASSETDYSNQPQHF.

CDR3: CASSQSQGNEKLFF. For the CDR3, the DNA is TGTGCCAGCAGCCAGTCGCAGGGTAATGAAAAACTGTTTTTT. The chain joins TRBV7-6 to TRBJ1-4, with a weak D call TRBD1 (5 bases). Germline loops: CDR1 SGHVS, CDR2 FNYEAQ. The CDR3 extends over 14 amino acids. V was pared by 5 bases and J by 4 bases, with 11 bases between.

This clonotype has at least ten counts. CDR3 in DNA: TGTGCCAGCAGCCAGTTTATTGGGCCAAGGGGAGAGACCCAGTACTTC. It is translated as CASSQFIGPRGETQYF. V and J are TRBV3-1 and TRBJ2-5, with D perhaps TRBD1 (5 bases). Germline V gives CDR1 LGHDT, CDR2 YNNKEL (reference sequence). This CDR3 is 16 amino acids long. V lost 3 bases, J lost 4 bases, and 18 bases lay in between.

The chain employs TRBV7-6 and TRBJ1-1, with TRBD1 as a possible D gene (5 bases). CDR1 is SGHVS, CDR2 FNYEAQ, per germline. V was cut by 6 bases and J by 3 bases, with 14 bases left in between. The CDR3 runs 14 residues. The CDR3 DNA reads TGTGCCAGCAGTTCCTCAGGGCCGGACACTGAAGCTTTCTTT. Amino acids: CASSSSGPDTEAFF.

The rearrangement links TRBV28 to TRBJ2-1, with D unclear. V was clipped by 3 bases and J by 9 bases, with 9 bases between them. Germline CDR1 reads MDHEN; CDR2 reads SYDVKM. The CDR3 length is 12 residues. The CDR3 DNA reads TGTGCCAGCAGTTTTCCCCCCAGTGAGCAGTTCTTC. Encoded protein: CASSFPPSEQFF.

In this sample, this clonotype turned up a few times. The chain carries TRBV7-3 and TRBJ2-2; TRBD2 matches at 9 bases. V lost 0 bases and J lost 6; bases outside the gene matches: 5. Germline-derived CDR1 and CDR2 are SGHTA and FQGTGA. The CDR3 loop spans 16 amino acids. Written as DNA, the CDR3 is TGTGCCAGCAGCTTAACGGCGGGGGGGCCCCCCGGGGAGCTGTTTTTT. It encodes CASSLTAGGPPGELFF.

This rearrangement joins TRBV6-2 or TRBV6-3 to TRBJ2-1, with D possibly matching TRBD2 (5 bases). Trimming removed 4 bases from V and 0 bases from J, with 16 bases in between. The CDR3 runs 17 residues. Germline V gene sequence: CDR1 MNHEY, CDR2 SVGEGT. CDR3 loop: CASSSPDWSSSYNEQFF. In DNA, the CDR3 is TGTGCCAGCAGTTCCCCGGACTGGTCGAGCTCCTACAATGAGCAGTTCTTC.

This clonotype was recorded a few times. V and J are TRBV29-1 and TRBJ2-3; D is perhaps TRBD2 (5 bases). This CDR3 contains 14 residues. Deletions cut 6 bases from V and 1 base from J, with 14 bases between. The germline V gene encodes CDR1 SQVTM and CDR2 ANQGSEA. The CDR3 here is CSVVTGKGTDTQYF. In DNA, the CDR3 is TGCAGCGTGGTCACGGGAAAGGGCACAGATACGCAGTATTTT.

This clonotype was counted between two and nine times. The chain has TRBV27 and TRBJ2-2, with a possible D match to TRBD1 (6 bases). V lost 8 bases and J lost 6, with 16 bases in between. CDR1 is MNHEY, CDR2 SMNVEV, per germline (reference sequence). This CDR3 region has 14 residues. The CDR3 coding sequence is TGTGCCAGCTCCTCAGGGGAAGTGGCCGGGGAGCTGTTTTTT. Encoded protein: CASSSGEVAGELFF.